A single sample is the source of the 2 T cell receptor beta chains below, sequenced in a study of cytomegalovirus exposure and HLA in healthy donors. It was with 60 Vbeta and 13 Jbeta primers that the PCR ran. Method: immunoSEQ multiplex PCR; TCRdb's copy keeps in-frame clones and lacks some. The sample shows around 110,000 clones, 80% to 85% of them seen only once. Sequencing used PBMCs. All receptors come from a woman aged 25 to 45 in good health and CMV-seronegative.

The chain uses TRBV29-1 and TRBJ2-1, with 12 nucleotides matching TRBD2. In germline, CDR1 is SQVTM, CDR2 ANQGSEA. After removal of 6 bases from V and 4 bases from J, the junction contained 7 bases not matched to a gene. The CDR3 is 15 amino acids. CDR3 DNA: TGCAGCGTAGGAGGACTAGCGGGAAATTACAATGAGCAGTTCTTC. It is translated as CSVGGLAGNYNEQFF.

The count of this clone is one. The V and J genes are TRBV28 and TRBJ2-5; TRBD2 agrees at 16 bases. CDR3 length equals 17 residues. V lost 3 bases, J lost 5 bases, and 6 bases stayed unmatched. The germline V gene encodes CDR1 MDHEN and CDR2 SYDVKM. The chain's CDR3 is CASSFPGLAGGRETQYF. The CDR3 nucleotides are TGTGCCAGCAGTTTCCCGGGACTAGCGGGAGGGCGGGAGACCCAGTACTTC. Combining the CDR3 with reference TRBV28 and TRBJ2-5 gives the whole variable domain DVKVTQSSRYLVKRTGEKVFLECVQDMDHENMFWYRQDPGLGLRLIYFSYDVKMKEKGDIPEGYSVSREKKERFSLILESASTNQTSMYLCASSFPGLAGGRETQYFGPGTRLLVL.